This T cell receptor (beta chain) was documented in a study of T cell responses to AZD1222 COVID-19 vaccine (dated by TCRdb to about 2021). Regarding the study in general: A total of approximately 250 trial participants underwent TCR sequencing, of whom about 210 had received two doses of AZD1222 and 26 had received two doses of the MenACWY control vaccine. Enrollment into the trials was organized by age into subgroups of 18-55, 56-69 and 70-plus years, and those subgroups contained approximately 150, 30 and 60 TCR-sequenced participants, respectively.

The time point tag for this specimen amounts to: about 28 days (+/-7) after the second vaccine dose. AZD1222 recipients with second doses at about 4 weeks or about 12 weeks were pooled, because spike-specific TCR depth and breadth did not differ between schedules. Vaccinee samples were obtained from the UK trials COV001 and COV002, which included a single-blind randomized controlled phase 2/3 trial of AZD1222 (ChAdOx1 nCoV-19) in healthy adults. For TCRbeta chain sequencing, PBMC samples from trial participants were taken at day 0 and at day 28 after the second dose. A word on this clone: The antigen it recognizes is unknown. No per-base quality is available; no much larger clone lies one base away.

The full study reports these points: Because no samples from the day 14 peak response were available, repertoires could be characterized only after the peak T cell response. Most participants were white British and females outnumbered males, and the authors suggested that clonal diversity may have been underestimated. Epitopes outside the regions mutated in the B.1.351 and B.1.1.7 variants were reportedly recognized by nearly half of the unique spike-specific TCRs. The vaccine-associated CD4 TCRs covered the entire spike protein, and the dominant responses fell in regions 160-218 and 743-854. In the small 56-69-year group, the increase in depth fell short of significance, most likely because of low power. Only six or seven AZD1222 recipients were SARS-CoV-2 seropositive at baseline, limiting conclusions about previously exposed vaccinees. Spike-specific TCR breadth and depth rose significantly after two AZD1222 doses compared with day 0 and with MenACWY recipients.

Ends trimmed: V by 2 bases, J by 0 bases; bases unmatched to a gene: 2. The germline V gene sets CDR1 to MDHEN and CDR2 to SYDVKM. Including cysteine and phenylalanine, the CDR3 has 16 amino acids. CDR3 DNA only is kept here, 48 bases in frame from base 1. The CDR3 regions of human TCRbeta chains were subjected to immunosequencing. The paper's processing steps were these. Repertoire TCRs were matched against a reference library of SARS-CoV-2-specific TCRs generated with the MIRA antigen-specificity platform. Breadth was defined as the fraction of unique TCRs that were SARS-CoV-2-associated, and depth was defined as the fraction of total T cells that were SARS-CoV-2-associated. Using the MIRA data, each spike-specific TCR was assigned both to the spike region to which the TCR was reactive and to a CD4 or CD8 class. Log10-transformed breadth and depth values were compared by one-way ANOVA with Sidak's multiple comparisons tests. TCRdb took this table from immuneACCESS and kept in-frame rearrangements with V and J called. Such tables lack part of the clones; where checked against another copy, unresolved V genes explain under half of the gap, and the rest is unexplained. V and J calls and clone size come straight from that table; D and trimming were deduced from the DNA. In all, the sample holds just under 75,000 clones, and roughly 75% of those were seen once. The top ten clones comprise roughly 50% of the sample.

Sequenced here: peripheral blood, sampled 28 days after the second AZD1222 dose. The chain was built from TRBV28 and TRBJ2-1; 9 junctional bases match TRBD2. This TCR was recovered from an adult who received the AZD1222 COVID-19 vaccine. The DNA is as follows: TGTGCCAGCAGTTTAGCGGGGGGGTCCTCCTACAATGAGCAGTTCTTC. It translates as CASSLAGGSSYNEQFF.